This TCR beta chain is from a study of read filtering for tumor transcriptome and immune sequencing. The overall study: Patients were 17 male and 11 to 15 female, mean age 65.9 years, range about 47 to 85. Study findings and constraints: IR-seq captured clonotypes deeper and more reliably than RNA-seq.

From roughly 390 ng of RNA, a library with molecular barcoded alpha/delta and beta/gamma adaptors was made. MiXCR, run by TCRdb on the reads, gives a single entry per CDR3 protein. The table lists around 140,000 distinct CDR3 sequences, 13% of them singletons. Sampling of bone marrow took place during active disease in every patient. About this clonotype: Its antigen remains unknown.

J gave up 10 bases and V 8 bases, and 5 bases lay outside the gene matches. CDR3 length: 13 amino acids. Germline-derived CDR1 and CDR2 are WSHSY and SAAADI. This chain joins TRBV10-2 and TRBJ2-1; 13 bases fit TRBD2. Sequencing input: a population of CD138-negative cells sorted from bone marrow. This sequence was found in a donor aged 40 or over with multiple myeloma. DNA for the CDR3: TGCGCCAGCCGGACTAGCGGGAGTGACGAGCAGTTCTTC. This translates into CASRTSGSDEQFF.